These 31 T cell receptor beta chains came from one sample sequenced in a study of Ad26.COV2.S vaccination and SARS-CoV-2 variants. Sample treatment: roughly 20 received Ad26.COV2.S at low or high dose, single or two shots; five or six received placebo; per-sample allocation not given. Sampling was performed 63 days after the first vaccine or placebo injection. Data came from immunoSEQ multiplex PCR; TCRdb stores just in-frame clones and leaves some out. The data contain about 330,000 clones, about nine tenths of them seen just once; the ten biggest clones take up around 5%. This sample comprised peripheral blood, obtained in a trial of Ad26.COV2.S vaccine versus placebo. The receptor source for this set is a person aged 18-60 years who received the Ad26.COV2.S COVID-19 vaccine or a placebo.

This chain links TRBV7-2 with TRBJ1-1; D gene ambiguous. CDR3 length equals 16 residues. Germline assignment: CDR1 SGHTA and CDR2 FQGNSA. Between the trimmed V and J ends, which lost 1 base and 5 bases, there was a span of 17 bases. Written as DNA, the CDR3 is TGTGCCAGCAGCTTAGGGGGTCGAGGAGGAGGGACTGAAGCTTTCTTT. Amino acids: CASSLGGRGGGTEAFF.

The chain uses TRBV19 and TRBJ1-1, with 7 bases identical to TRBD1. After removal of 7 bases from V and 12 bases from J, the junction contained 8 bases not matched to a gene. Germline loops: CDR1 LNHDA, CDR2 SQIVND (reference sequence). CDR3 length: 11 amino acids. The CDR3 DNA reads TGTGCCAGTAACAACGACAGGGAGACTTTCTTT. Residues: CASNNDRETFF.

The CDR3 loop is CASSFEGDYGYTF. The DNA of the CDR3 is TGCGCCAGCAGCTTTGAGGGAGACTATGGCTACACCTTC. V gene TRBV5-1 combines with J gene TRBJ1-2; D is uncertain. Germline V gene lookup returns CDR1 SGHRS and CDR2 YFSETQ. V lost 2 bases and J 3 bases, leaving 8 bases between the germline ends. The length of the CDR3 is 13 residues. Drawing the rest from reference TRBV5-1 and TRBJ1-2, the complete variable domain is KAGVTQTPRYLIKTRGQQVTLSCSPISGHRSVSWYQQTPGQGLQFLFEYFSETQRNKGNFPGRFSGRQFSNSRSEMNVSTLELGDSALYLCASSFEGDYGYTFGSGTRLTVV.

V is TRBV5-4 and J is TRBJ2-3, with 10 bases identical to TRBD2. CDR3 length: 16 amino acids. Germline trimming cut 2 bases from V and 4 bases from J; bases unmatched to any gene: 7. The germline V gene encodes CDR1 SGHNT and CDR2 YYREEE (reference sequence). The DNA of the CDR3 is TGTGCCAGCAGCTTCCCGGGTCTAGCGGGAGCAGATACGCAGTATTTT. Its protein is CASSFPGLAGADTQYF.

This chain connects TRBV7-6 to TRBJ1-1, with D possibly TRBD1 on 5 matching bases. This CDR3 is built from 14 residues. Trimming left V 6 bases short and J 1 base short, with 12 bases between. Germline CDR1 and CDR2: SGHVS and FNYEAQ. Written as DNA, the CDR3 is TGTGCCAGCAGGGGTAGGGGTAGGAACACTGAAGCTTTCTTT. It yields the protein CASRGRGRNTEAFF.

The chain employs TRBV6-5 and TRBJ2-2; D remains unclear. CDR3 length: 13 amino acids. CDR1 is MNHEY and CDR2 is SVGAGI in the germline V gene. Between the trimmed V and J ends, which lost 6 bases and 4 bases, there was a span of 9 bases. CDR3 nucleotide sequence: TGTGCCAGCAGAAGACGAGCCACCGGGGAGCTGTTTTTT. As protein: CASRRRATGELFF.

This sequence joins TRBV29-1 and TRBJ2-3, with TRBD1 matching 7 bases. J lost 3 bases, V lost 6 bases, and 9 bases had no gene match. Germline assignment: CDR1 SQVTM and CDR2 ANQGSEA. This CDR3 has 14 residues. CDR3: CSVEKQGPTDTQYF. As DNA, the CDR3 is TGCAGCGTCGAGAAACAGGGGCCAACAGATACGCAGTATTTT.

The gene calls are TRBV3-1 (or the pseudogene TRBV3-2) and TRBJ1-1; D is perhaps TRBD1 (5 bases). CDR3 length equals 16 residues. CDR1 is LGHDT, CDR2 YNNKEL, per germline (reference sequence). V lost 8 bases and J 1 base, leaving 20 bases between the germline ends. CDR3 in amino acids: CASATPGTSRNTEAFF. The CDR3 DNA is TGTGCCAGCGCAACCCCCGGGACGTCGCGGAACACTGAAGCTTTCTTT.

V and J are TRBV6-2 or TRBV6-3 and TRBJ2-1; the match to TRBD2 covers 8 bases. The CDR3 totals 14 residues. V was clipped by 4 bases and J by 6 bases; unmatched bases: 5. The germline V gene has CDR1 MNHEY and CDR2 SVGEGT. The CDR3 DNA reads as TGTGCCAGCAGTTTCAGCGGGAGTGTCAATGAGCAGTTCTTC. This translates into CASSFSGSVNEQFF.

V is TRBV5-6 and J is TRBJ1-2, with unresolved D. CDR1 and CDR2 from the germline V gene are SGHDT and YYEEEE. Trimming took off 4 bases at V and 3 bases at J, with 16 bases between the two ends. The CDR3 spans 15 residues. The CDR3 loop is CASSPGNLFYYGYTF. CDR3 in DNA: TGTGCCAGCAGCCCGGGGAACCTTTTCTACTATGGCTACACCTTC.

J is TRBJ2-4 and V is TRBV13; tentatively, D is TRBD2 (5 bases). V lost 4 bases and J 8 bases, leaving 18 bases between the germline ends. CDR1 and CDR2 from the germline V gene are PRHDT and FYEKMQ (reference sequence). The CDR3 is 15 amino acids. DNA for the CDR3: TGTGCCAGCAGCTCCTACAAGTTCACTAGGGACATTCAGTACTTC. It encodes CASSSYKFTRDIQYF.

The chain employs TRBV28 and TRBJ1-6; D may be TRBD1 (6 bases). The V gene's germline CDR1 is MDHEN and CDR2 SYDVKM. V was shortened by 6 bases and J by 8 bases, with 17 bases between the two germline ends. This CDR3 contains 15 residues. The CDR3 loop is CASSPYREWDSPLHF. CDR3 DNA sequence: TGTGCCAGCAGCCCCTACAGGGAGTGGGATTCACCCCTCCACTTT.

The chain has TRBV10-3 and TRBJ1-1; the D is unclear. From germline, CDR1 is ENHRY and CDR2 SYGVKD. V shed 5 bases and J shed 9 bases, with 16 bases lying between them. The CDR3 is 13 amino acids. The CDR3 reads CAISPPSSGQAFF. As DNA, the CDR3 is TGTGCCATCAGTCCCCCATCCTCAGGTCAAGCTTTCTTT.

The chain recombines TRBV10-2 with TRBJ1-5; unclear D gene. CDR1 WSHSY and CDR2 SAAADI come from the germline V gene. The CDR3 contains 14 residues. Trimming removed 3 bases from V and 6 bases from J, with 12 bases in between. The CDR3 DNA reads TGCGCCAGCAGTGATCAAAAAATAGCTCAGCCCCAGCATTTT. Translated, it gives CASSDQKIAQPQHF.

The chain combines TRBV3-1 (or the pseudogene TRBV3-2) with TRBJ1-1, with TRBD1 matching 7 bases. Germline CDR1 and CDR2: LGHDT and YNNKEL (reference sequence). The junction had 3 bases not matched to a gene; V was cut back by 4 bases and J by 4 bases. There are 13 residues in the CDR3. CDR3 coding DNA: TGTGCCAGCAGCCGGGGACAGATCACTGAAGCTTTCTTT. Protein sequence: CASSRGQITEAFF.

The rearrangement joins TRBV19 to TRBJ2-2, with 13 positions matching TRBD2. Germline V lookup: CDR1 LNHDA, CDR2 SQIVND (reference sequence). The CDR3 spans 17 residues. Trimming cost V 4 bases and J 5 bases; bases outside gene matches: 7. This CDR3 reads CASSTYGTSGKTGELFF. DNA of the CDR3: TGTGCCAGTAGTACCTACGGGACTAGCGGGAAGACCGGGGAGCTGTTTTTT.

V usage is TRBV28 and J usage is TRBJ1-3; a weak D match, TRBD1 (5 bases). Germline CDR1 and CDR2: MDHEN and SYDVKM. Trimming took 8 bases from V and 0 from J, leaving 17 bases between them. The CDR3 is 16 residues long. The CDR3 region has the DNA TGTGCCAGCGAGAAGCAGGGTTTCTTCTCTGGAAACACCATATATTTT. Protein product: CASEKQGFFSGNTIYF. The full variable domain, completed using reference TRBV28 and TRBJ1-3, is DVKVTQSSRYLVKRTGEKVFLECVQDMDHENMFWYRQDPGLGLRLIYFSYDVKMKEKGDIPEGYSVSREKKERFSLILESASTNQTSMYLCASEKQGFFSGNTIYFGEGSWLTVV.

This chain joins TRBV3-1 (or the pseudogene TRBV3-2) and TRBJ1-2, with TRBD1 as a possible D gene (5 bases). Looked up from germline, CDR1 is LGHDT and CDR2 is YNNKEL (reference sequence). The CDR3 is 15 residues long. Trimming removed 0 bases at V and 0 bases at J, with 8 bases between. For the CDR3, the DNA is TGTGCCAGCAGCCAAGAGTTGGGGGCTAACTATGGCTACACCTTC. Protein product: CASSQELGANYGYTF.

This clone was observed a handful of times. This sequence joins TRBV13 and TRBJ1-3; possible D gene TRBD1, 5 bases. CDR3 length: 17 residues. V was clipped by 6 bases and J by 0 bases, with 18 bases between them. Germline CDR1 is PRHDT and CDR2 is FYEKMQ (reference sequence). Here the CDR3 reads CASSQGVGVISGNTIYF. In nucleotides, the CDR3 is TGTGCCAGCAGTCAAGGGGTAGGGGTAATCTCTGGAAACACCATATATTTT.

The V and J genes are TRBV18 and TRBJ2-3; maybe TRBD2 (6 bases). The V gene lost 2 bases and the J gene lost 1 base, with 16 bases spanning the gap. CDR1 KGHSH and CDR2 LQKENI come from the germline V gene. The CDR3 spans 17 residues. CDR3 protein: CASSPIVSAGRTDTQYF. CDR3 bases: TGTGCCAGCTCACCAATTGTGTCCGCGGGACGCACAGATACGCAGTATTTT.

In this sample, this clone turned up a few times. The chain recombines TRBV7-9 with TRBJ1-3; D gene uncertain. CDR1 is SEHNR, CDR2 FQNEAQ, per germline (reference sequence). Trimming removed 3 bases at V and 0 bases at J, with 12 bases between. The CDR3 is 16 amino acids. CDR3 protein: CASSFFEDSSGNTIYF. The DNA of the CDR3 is TGTGCCAGCAGCTTTTTCGAAGATAGCTCTGGAAACACCATATATTTT.

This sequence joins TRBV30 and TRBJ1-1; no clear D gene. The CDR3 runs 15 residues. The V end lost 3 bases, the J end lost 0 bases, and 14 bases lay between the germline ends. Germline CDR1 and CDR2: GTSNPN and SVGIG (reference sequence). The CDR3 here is CAWSRLVKVNTEAFF. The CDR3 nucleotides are TGTGCCTGGAGCAGACTTGTAAAAGTGAACACTGAAGCTTTCTTT.

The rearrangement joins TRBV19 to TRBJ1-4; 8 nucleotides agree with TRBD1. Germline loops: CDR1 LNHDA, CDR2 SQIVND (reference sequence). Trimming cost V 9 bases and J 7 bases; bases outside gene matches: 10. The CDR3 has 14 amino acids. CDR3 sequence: CASSDQGAGEKLFF. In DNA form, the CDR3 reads TGTGCCAGCTCGGATCAGGGGGCTGGTGAAAAACTGTTTTTT.

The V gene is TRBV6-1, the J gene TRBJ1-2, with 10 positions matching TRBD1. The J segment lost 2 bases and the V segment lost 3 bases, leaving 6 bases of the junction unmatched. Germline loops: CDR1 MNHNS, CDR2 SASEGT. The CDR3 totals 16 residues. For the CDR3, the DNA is TGTGCCAGCAGTGACCGCTGGACAGGGGGAAACTATGGCTACACCTTC. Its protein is CASSDRWTGGNYGYTF.

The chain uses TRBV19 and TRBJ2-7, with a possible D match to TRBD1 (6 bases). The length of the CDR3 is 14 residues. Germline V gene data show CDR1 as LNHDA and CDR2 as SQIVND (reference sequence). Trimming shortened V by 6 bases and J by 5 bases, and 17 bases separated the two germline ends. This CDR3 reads CASRSPGHKDEQYF. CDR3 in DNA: TGTGCCAGTAGATCTCCGGGACACAAGGACGAGCAGTACTTC.

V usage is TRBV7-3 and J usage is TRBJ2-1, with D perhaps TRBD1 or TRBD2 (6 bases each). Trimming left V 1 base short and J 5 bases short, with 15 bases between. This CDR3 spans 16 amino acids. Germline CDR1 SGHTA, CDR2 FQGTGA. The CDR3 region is CASSLIRGDLDNEQFF. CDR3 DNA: TGTGCCAGCAGCTTAATTAGGGGGGACCTGGACAATGAGCAGTTCTTC.

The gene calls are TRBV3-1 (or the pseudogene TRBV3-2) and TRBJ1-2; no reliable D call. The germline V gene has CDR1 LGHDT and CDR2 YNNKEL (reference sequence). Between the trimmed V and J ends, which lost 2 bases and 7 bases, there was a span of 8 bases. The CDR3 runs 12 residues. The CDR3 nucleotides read TGTGCCAGCAGCCAAAGGGTAGGTGGCTACACCTTC. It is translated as CASSQRVGGYTF.

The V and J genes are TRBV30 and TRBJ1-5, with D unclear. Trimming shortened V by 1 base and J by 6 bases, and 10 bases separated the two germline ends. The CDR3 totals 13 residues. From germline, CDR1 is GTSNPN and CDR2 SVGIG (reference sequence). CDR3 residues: CAWSGLSGQPQHF. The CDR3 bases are TGTGCCTGGAGTGGCCTTTCCGGTCAGCCCCAGCATTTT.

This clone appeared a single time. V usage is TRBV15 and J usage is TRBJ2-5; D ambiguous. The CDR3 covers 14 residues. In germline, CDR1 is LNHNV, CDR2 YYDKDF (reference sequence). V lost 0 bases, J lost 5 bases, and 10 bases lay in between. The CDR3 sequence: CATSRDSLGETQYF. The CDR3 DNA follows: TGTGCCACCAGCAGAGATAGCCTAGGGGAGACCCAGTACTTC.

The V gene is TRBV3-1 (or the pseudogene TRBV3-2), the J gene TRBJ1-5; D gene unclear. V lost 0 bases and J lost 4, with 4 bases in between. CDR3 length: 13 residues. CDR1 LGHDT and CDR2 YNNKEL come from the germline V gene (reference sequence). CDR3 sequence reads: CASSQEGNQPQHF. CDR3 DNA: TGTGCCAGCAGCCAAGAGGGGAATCAGCCCCAGCATTTT.

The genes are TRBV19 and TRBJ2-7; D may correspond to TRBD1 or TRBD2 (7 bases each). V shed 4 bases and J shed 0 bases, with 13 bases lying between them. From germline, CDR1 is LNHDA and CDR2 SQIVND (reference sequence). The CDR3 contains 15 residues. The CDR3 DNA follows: TGTGCCAGTAGTACCAGGGGGGGAAGCTCCTACGAGCAGTACGTC. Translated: CASSTRGGSSYEQYV.